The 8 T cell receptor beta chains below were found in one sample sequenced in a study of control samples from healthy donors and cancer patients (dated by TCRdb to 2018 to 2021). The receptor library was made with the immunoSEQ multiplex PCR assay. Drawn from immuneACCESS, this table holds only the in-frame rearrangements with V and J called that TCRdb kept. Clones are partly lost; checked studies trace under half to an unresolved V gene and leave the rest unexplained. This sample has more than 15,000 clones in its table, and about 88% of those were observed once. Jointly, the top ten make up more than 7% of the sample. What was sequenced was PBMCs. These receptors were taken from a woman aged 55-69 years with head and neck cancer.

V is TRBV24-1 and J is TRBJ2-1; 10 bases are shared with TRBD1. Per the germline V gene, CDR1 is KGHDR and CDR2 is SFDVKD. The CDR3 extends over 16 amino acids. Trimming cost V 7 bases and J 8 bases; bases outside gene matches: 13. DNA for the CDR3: TGTGCCACCAGACCCCCGGTGGGACAGGGGACGGATGAGCAGTTCTTC. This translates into CATRPPVGQGTDEQFF.

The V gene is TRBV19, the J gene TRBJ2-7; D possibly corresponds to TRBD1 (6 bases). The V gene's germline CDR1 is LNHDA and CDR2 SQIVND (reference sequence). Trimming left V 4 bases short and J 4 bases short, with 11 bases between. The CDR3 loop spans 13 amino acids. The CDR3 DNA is TGTGCCAGTAGTAGGACAGCCACATACGAGCAGTACTTC. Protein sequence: CASSRTATYEQYF.

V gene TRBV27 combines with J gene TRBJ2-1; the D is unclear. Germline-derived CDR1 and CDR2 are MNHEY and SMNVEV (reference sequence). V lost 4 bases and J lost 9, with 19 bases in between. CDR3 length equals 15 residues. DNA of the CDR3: TGTGCCAGCAGTTCCTCCCCGACTCCTCGCGGTGAGCAGTTCTTC. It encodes CASSSSPTPRGEQFF.

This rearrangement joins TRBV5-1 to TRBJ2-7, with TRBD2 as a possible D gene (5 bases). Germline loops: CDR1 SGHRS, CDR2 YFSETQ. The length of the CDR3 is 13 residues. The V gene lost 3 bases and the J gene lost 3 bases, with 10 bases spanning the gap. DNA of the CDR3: TGCGCCAGCAGCTCTGTTAGCGACTACGAGCAGTACTTC. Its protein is CASSSVSDYEQYF.

The CDR3 DNA follows: TGTGCCTCCCTGAAACGGCCAATCTCCTACGAGCAGTACTTC. Residues: CASLKRPISYEQYF. The gene calls are TRBV2 and TRBJ2-7, with D unclear. The length of the CDR3 is 14 residues. CDR1 is SNHLY and CDR2 is FYNNEI in the germline V gene. V shed 11 bases and J shed 0 bases, with 17 bases lying between them.

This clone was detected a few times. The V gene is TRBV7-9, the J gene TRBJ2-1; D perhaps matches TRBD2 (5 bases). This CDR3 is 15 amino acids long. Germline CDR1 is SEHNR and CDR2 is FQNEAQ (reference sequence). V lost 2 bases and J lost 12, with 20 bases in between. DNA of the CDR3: TGTGCCAGCAGCTTAACGGGAACCTACCTTTGGGGGCAGTTCTTC. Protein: CASSLTGTYLWGQFF.

The CDR3 loop reads CASSSGKGVREQYF. CDR3 coding DNA: TGTGCCAGCAGTTCCGGGAAGGGAGTGAGGGAGCAGTACTTC. J is TRBJ2-7 and V is TRBV27; weak D call: TRBD2 (5 bases). Between the trimmed V and J ends, which lost 4 bases and 7 bases, there was a span of 17 bases. The CDR3 sequence is 14 residues long. CDR1 and CDR2 from the germline V gene are MNHEY and SMNVEV (reference sequence).

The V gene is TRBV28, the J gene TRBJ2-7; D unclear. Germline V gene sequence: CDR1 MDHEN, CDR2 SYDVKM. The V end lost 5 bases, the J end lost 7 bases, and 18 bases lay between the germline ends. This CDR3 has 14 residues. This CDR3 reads CASSPNQGRREQYF. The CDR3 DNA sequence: TGTGCCAGCAGTCCGAACCAAGGTAGGCGGGAGCAGTACTTC.